This record concerns one TCR beta chain sequence. The antigen remains unidentified. The length of the CDR3 is 16 residues. With 6 bases clipped from V and 3 bases from J, the junction kept 10 bases outside the gene matches. Per germline, CDR1 WNHNN and CDR2 SYGVQD (reference sequence). This entry is derived from a study of T cell responses to AZD1222 COVID-19 vaccine. The assay was immunoSEQ multiplex PCR, and TCRdb's table has in-frame clones only and misses some. The sample records about 190,000 clones, approximately 91% being singletons. General study results and limits: Per reports, nearly half of all spike-specific TCRs target regions that are unmutated in variants.

The sequence derives from an adult in good health. The source material was peripheral blood, sampled on day 0 of AZD1222 vaccination. This sequence joins TRBV10-1 and TRBJ1-1; 10 nucleotides align to TRBD1. The CDR3 nucleotides read TGCGCCAGCAGCGAGGCTTGCGGACAGGGGGACACTGAAGCTTTCTTT. Its translation: CASSEACGQGDTEAFF.